Following are 18 T cell receptor beta chains from one sample sequenced in a study of cytotoxic CD8 clonotypes in ibrutinib-treated CLL. Some clones are missing from TCRdb's copy, which holds only in-frame ones; the method was immunoSEQ multiplex PCR. The table includes about 160,000 clones, more than 65% detected once. Source: PBMCs, taken after 12 months of ibrutinib treatment. The source is a human donor with chronic lymphocytic leukemia.

The chain combines TRBV4-3 with TRBJ2-3; 13 positions match TRBD2. The CDR3 totals 17 residues. V gave up 3 bases and J gave up 9 bases; unmatched junction bases: 12. Per the germline V gene, CDR1 is LGHNA and CDR2 is YSLEER. The CDR3 region has the DNA TGCGCCAGCAGCCAGGAACTTCCGGGACTAGCGGGGAACACGCAGTATTTT. This codes for CASSQELPGLAGNTQYF.

The count of this clone is one. The rearrangement links TRBV6-1 to TRBJ2-1; TRBD1 agrees at 8 bases. Germline CDR1 and CDR2: MNHNS and SASEGT. The CDR3 loop spans 14 amino acids. The trim removed 6 bases at V and 9 bases at J, leaving 10 bases unmatched. CDR3 coding DNA: TGTGCCAGCAGAGCCGCGACAGGGGTTCTTGAGCAGTTCTTC. This translates into CASRAATGVLEQFF.

The gene calls are TRBV18 and TRBJ2-1; TRBD1 matches at 7 bases. The CDR3 has 13 amino acids. Looked up from germline, CDR1 is KGHSH and CDR2 is LQKENI. The ends lost 4 bases at V and 3 bases at J; junction bases unmatched: 0. The CDR3 loop reads CASSRQGYNEQFF. Here the CDR3 DNA reads TGTGCCAGCTCACGACAGGGCTACAATGAGCAGTTCTTC.

The chain is built from TRBV5-4 and TRBJ2-7; D unclear. Germline V gene data show CDR1 as SGHNT and CDR2 as YYREEE (reference sequence). CDR3 length equals 12 residues. Trimming cost V 4 bases and J 5 bases, with 10 bases left between them. The CDR3 loop is CASSARLDEQYF. The CDR3, as DNA: TGTGCCAGCAGCGCCAGGTTGGACGAGCAGTACTTC. The full variable domain, completed using reference TRBV5-4 and TRBJ2-7, is ETGVTQSPTHLIKTRGQQVTLRCSSQSGHNTVSWYQQALGQGPQFIFQYYREEENGRGNFPPRFSGLQFPNYSSELNVNALELDDSALYLCASSARLDEQYFGPGTRLTVT.

The gene calls are TRBV5-1 and TRBJ1-5, with D perhaps matching TRBD1 (5 bases). CDR1 is SGHRS, CDR2 YFSETQ, per germline. Trimming cost V 2 bases and J 3 bases, with 9 bases left between them. CDR3 length: 14 residues. The CDR3 loop is CASSFGGTNQPQHF. The CDR3 DNA reads as TGCGCCAGCAGCTTCGGGGGGACCAATCAGCCCCAGCATTTT.

This chain connects TRBV7-3 to TRBJ1-5, with D uncertain. Germline V CDR1 and CDR2: SGHTA, FQGTGA. V was pared by 5 bases and J by 8 bases, with 19 bases between. The CDR3 totals 15 residues. The CDR3 nucleotides read TGTGCCAGCAGCGCGAGGACGGACCCTTCGGAGCCCCAGCATTTT. This codes for CASSARTDPSEPQHF.

The J gene is TRBJ2-3, the V gene TRBV7-2; 14 nucleotides agree with TRBD2. V lost 5 bases to trimming and J lost 6 bases; unmatched junction nucleotides: 7. Germline-derived CDR1 and CDR2 are SGHTA and FQGNSA. The CDR3 sequence is 16 residues long. CDR3 in DNA: TGTGCCAGCAGCGTCGGACTAGCGGGGGGCGTGGATACGCAGTATTTT. Protein: CASSVGLAGGVDTQYF.

V gene TRBV5-1 combines with J gene TRBJ1-6; unclear D gene. CDR1 is SGHRS, CDR2 YFSETQ, per germline. Deletions cut 4 bases from V and 0 bases from J, with 11 bases between. The CDR3 sequence is 16 residues long. This chain's CDR3 is CASSGREGSYNSPLHF. The CDR3 DNA sequence: TGCGCCAGCAGCGGAAGGGAGGGCTCCTATAATTCACCCCTCCACTTT.

This clone was found once. The chain joins TRBV10-2 to TRBJ1-2; D not certain. V was shortened by 8 bases and J by 5 bases, with 15 bases between the two germline ends. Per the germline V gene, CDR1 is WSHSY and CDR2 is SAAADI. The length of the CDR3 is 13 residues. For the CDR3, the DNA is TGCGCCAGCTCTTATAGGGAGAGGTATGGCTACACCTTC. This translates into CASSYRERYGYTF.

The chain carries TRBV15 and TRBJ2-7; tentatively, D is TRBD2 (5 bases). V was shortened by 0 bases and J by 1 base, with 13 bases between the two germline ends. Germline V lookup: CDR1 LNHNV, CDR2 YYDKDF (reference sequence). This CDR3 contains 16 residues. As DNA, the CDR3 is TGTGCCACCAGCAGAGATGTAGGGAGACGGTCCTACGAGCAGTACTTC. This codes for CATSRDVGRRSYEQYF.

The genes are TRBV19 and TRBJ1-1; D not certain. Per the germline V gene, CDR1 is LNHDA and CDR2 is SQIVND (reference sequence). V was clipped by 5 bases and J by 0 bases, with 10 bases between them. This CDR3 is 14 amino acids long. The CDR3 sequence: CASSVTAMNTEAFF. CDR3 DNA: TGTGCCAGTAGTGTCACGGCTATGAACACTGAAGCTTTCTTT.

This CDR3 reads CASSPHPGGGQPQHF. CDR3 coding DNA: TGTGCCAGCAGCCCCCACCCAGGGGGCGGTCAGCCCCAGCATTTT. The rearrangement links TRBV5-4 to TRBJ1-5; TRBD1 matches 8 bases. V dropped 4 bases and J dropped 6; count of bases not matched to a gene: 9. This CDR3 contains 15 residues. The germline V gene has CDR1 SGHNT and CDR2 YYREEE (reference sequence).

This chain links TRBV19 with TRBJ2-5; the match to TRBD2 covers 9 bases. The CDR3 has 15 residues. V lost 4 bases to trimming and J lost 5 bases; unmatched junction nucleotides: 8. Germline V lookup: CDR1 LNHDA, CDR2 SQIVND (reference sequence). The DNA for the CDR3 is TGTGCCAGTAGTACCCTAGCGGGGATTGGGGAGACCCAGTACTTC. This encodes CASSTLAGIGETQYF.

The rearrangement joins TRBV4-3 to TRBJ1-4, with 10 bases aligning to TRBD1. The CDR3 has 17 amino acids. V was clipped by 2 bases and J by 8 bases; unmatched bases: 11. Looked up from germline, CDR1 is LGHNA and CDR2 is YSLEER. This CDR3 reads CASSQKGRGTGEEKLFF. The CDR3 nucleotides read TGCGCCAGCAGCCAAAAAGGTCGGGGGACAGGGGAGGAAAAACTGTTTTTT.

The chain couples TRBV7-9 to TRBJ1-1, with 7 bases lining up with TRBD1. The CDR3 spans 14 residues. From germline, CDR1 is SEHNR and CDR2 FQNEAQ (reference sequence). V gave up 2 bases and J gave up 1 base; unmatched junction bases: 1. The CDR3 loop is CASSLKGANTEAFF. CDR3 nucleotide sequence: TGTGCCAGCAGCTTAAAGGGGGCGAACACTGAAGCTTTCTTT. The variable domain in full, completed from reference TRBV7-9 and TRBJ1-1, reads DTGVSQNPRHKITKRGQNVTFRCDPISEHNRLYWYRQTLGQGPEFLTYFQNEAQLEKSRLLSDRFSAERPKGSFSTLEIQRTEQGDSAMYLCASSLKGANTEAFFGQGTRLTVV.

The chain carries TRBV28 and TRBJ1-6, with a possible D match to TRBD1 (6 bases). The CDR3 has 18 amino acids. Germline V gives CDR1 MDHEN, CDR2 SYDVKM. V lost 4 bases, J lost 0 bases, and 16 bases lay in between. CDR3 protein: CASSSGEAGYSYNSPLHF. CDR3 coding DNA: TGTGCCAGCAGTTCAGGGGAGGCGGGATACTCCTATAATTCACCCCTCCACTTT. The full variable domain, its missing parts supplied by reference TRBV28 and TRBJ1-6, is DVKVTQSSRYLVKRTGEKVFLECVQDMDHENMFWYRQDPGLGLRLIYFSYDVKMKEKGDIPEGYSVSREKKERFSLILESASTNQTSMYLCASSSGEAGYSYNSPLHFGNGTRLTVT.

The V call is TRBV2, the J call TRBJ1-4; no firm D call. V was clipped by 7 bases and J by 7 bases, with 16 bases between them. This CDR3 has 14 amino acids. Germline CDR1 reads SNHLY; CDR2 reads FYNNEI. CDR3 sequence: CASTAVGEGEKLFF. The CDR3, as DNA: TGTGCCAGCACCGCTGTGGGCGAGGGTGAAAAACTGTTTTTT.

The V and J genes are TRBV6-5 and TRBJ2-7; TRBD1 aligns across 8 bases. The junction had 6 bases not matched to a gene; V was cut back by 4 bases and J by 7 bases. The length of the CDR3 is 13 residues. Germline loops: CDR1 MNHEY, CDR2 SVGAGI. The CDR3 bases are TGTGCCAGCAGTTCTCAGGGGGCAGGTGAGCAGTACTTC. This gives the protein CASSSQGAGEQYF.